Sequencing of this T cell receptor beta chain was carried out in a study of spatial heterogeneity in lung cancer. The germline CDR1 and CDR2 sequences are DFQATT and SNEGSKA (reference sequence). This CDR3 has 14 amino acids. Between the trimmed V and J ends, which lost 0 bases and 1 base, there was a span of 8 bases. This clonotype has at least ten counts. Time point reported: sample taken at primary tumor resection. Whole RNA obtained from tumor, nontumor lung or frozen PBMC underwent sequencing without sorting. TCRdb independently ran MiXCR on the 5' RACE reads; one entry per CDR3 protein. The sample carries approximately 39,000 distinct CDR3 sequences, approximately 6.3% recorded once.

The starting material was PBMCs, obtained at surgery. The V gene is TRBV20-1, the J gene TRBJ2-3; unclear D gene. The sequence came from a male donor with early-stage non-small cell lung cancer. CDR3 in DNA: TGCAGTGCTAGAGATCAACGGGGCACAGATACGCAGTATTTT. Translating gives CSARDQRGTDTQYF.